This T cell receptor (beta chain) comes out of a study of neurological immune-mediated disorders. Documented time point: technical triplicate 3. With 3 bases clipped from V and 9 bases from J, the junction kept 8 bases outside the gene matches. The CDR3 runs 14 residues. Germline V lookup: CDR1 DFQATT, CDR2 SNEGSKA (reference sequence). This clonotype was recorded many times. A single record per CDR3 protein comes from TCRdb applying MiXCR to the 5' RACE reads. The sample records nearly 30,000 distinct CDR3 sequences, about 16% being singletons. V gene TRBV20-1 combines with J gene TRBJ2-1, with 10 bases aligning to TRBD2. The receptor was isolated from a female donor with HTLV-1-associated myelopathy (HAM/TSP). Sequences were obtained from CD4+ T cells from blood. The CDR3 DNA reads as TGCAGTGCTAGCCTTAGCGGGGGGTCCAGTGAGCAGTTCTTC. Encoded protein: CSASLSGGSSEQFF.